This entry lists 8 T cell receptor beta chains sequenced from one sample in a study of CD8 T cells in Susac syndrome. After extraction with the RNeasy kit, roughly 0.45 to 1 ug of the RNA was reverse transcribed using random hexamers. TCRdb ran MiXCR on the immunoSEQ multiplex PCR reads and lists one entry per CDR3 protein. The sample has 85,000 to 130,000 distinct CDR3 sequences; approximately 94% are singletons. Specimen: CD8+ T cells from PBMCs. Receptors originate from a human donor with Susac syndrome.

The rearrangement uses TRBV7-9 and TRBJ1-2, with D unresolved. In germline, CDR1 is SEHNR, CDR2 FQNEAQ (reference sequence). This CDR3 spans 17 amino acids. Deletions cut 4 bases from V and 2 bases from J, with 20 bases between. DNA for the CDR3: TGTGCCAGCAGCTCCAGTCCTCTCCACAGAGGCAACTATGGCTACACCTTC. Its protein product is CASSSSPLHRGNYGYTF.

This chain joins TRBV4-2 and TRBJ2-3; D unclear. The CDR3 has 15 residues. V was shortened by 3 bases and J by 2 bases, with 12 bases between the two germline ends. Germline V gene data show CDR1 as LGHNA and CDR2 as YNFKEQ. The CDR3 DNA sequence: TGTGCCAGCAGCCAGGACCCTATCCTCACAGATACGCAGTATTTT. The encoded protein is CASSQDPILTDTQYF.

This clonotype was observed a single time. CDR3: CASSEGQGAGDTQYF. DNA for the CDR3: TGTGCCAGCAGCGAGGGACAGGGGGCCGGAGATACGCAGTATTTT. The chain carries TRBV9 and TRBJ2-3, with TRBD1 identical over 12 bases. This CDR3 spans 15 amino acids. V lost 3 bases and J lost 5; bases outside the gene matches: 4. CDR1 and CDR2 from the germline V gene are SGDLS and YYNGEE.

The chain has TRBV25-1 and TRBJ2-6, with TRBD1 identical over 7 bases. The CDR3 is 16 residues long. Germline V CDR1 and CDR2: MGHDK, SYGVNS. The trim removed 3 bases at V and 1 base at J, leaving 3 bases unmatched. The CDR3 DNA reads TGTGCCAGCAGTGACCTGGGACAGTCTGGGGCCAACGTCCTGACTTTC. The encoded protein is CASSDLGQSGANVLTF.

This clonotype was detected only once. J is TRBJ2-1 and V is TRBV7-9, with 11 nucleotides matching TRBD2. After removal of 0 bases from V and 9 bases from J, the junction contained 7 bases not matched to a gene. Germline V gives CDR1 SEHNR, CDR2 FQNEAQ (reference sequence). The CDR3 consists of 16 residues. CDR3 sequence: CASSLAGSGGAVEQFF. The CDR3 coding sequence is TGTGCCAGCAGCTTAGCCGGTAGCGGGGGGGCCGTTGAGCAGTTCTTC.

V is TRBV5-1 and J is TRBJ1-1; no clear D gene. The CDR3 is 15 amino acids. V was cut by 4 bases and J by 0 bases, with 13 bases left in between. The V gene's germline CDR1 is SGHRS and CDR2 YFSETQ. The CDR3 is CASSPGGPLNTEAFF. The CDR3 DNA reads TGCGCCAGCAGCCCGGGAGGCCCCCTGAACACTGAAGCTTTCTTT.

The CDR3: CASSVVGEPFYEQYF. The CDR3 bases are TGTGCCAGCAGCGTAGTAGGGGAGCCATTCTACGAGCAGTACTTC. The chain carries TRBV9 and TRBJ2-7; perhaps D is TRBD1 or TRBD2 (5 bases each). The germline gives CDR1 SGDLS, CDR2 YYNGEE. The CDR3 contains 15 residues. Trimming shortened V by 0 bases and J by 3 bases, and 13 bases separated the two germline ends.

The J gene is TRBJ1-5, the V gene TRBV6-4, with D uncertain. Germline V gene lookup returns CDR1 MRHNA and CDR2 SNTAGT. V was pared by 9 bases and J by 5 bases, with 20 bases between. CDR3 length: 15 residues. CDR3 amino acids: CASVARGQDYQPQHF. The CDR3, as DNA: TGTGCCAGTGTCGCCAGAGGCCAAGACTATCAGCCCCAGCATTTT.